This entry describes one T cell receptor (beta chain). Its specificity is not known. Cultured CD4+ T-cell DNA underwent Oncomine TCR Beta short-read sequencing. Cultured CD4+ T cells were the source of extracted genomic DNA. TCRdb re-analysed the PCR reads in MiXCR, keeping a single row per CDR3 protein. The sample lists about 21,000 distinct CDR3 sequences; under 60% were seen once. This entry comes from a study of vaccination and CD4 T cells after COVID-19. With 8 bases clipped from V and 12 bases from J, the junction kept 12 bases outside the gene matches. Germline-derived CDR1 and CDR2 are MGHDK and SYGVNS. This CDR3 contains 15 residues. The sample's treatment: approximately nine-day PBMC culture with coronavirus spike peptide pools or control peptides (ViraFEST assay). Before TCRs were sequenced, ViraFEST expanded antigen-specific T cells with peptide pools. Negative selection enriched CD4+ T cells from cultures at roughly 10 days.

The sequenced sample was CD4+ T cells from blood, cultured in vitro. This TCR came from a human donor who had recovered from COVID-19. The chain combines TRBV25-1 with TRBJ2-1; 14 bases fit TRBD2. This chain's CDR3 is CASRGLAGGLRGQFF. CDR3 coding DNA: TGTGCCAGCCGAGGACTAGCGGGAGGTCTCAGGGGGCAGTTCTTC.